The clone carrying this T cell receptor beta chain was seen a few times. The source of the sample is a study of Graves' ophthalmopathy and Graves' hyperthyroidism. Amplified TCR beta CDR3 regions were obtained using RNA transcripts as template. Following a first-round RT-PCR that used HTBI primers, a second-round multiplex PCR was carried out. TCRdb re-analysed the multiplex PCR reads in MiXCR, keeping a single row per CDR3 protein. This sample yields 350,000 to 400,000 distinct CDR3 sequences, of which about 16% are seen a single time; around 1.6% belongs to the top ten. The germline V gene encodes CDR1 KGHSH and CDR2 LQKENI. V shed 3 bases and J 1 base; nucleotides not matched to a gene: 6. The CDR3 has 17 residues.

The chain recombines TRBV18 with TRBJ1-1; 12 bases line up with TRBD1. This TCR derives from a woman aged 18-30 years with Graves' ophthalmopathy. The material sequenced was peripheral blood. CDR3 DNA sequence: TGTGCCAGCTCACCTCTGGGACAGGGGGCAACGAACACTGAAGCTTTCTTT. This encodes CASSPLGQGATNTEAFF.